The 26 T cell receptor beta chains below were found in one sample sequenced in a study of blood T cells in healthy people across ages. For the second PCR, which ran for about 7 to 11 cycles, a sample-barcoded 5' primer and a J-beta primer mix were used. TCRdb called the 5' RACE reads again in MiXCR, with one record for every CDR3 protein. The data contain roughly 2 million distinct CDR3 sequences, around 50% of them singletons. The sequenced material came from blood. The receptors shown here come from a woman aged 40 to 50 in good health.

This clonotype was counted between two and nine times. This rearrangement joins TRBV4-3 to TRBJ2-5; a possible D gene is TRBD2 (6 bases). V shed 0 bases and J shed 4 bases, with 12 bases lying between them. The germline gives CDR1 LGHNA, CDR2 YSLEER. This CDR3 has 15 residues. CDR3 amino acids: CASSQDGGSVETQYF. The CDR3 bases are TGCGCCAGCAGCCAAGATGGGGGGAGCGTAGAGACCCAGTACTTC.

This clonotype was detected only a few times. V is TRBV7-2 and J is TRBJ2-7, with a weak D call TRBD1 (5 bases). Trimming pared 4 bases from V and 6 bases from J, leaving 22 bases between. The CDR3 contains 16 residues. Germline V gives CDR1 SGHTA, CDR2 FQGNSA. This chain's CDR3 is CASSYRGQGEASEQYF. CDR3 DNA: TGTGCCAGCAGCTACCGCGGTCAGGGCGAGGCCTCCGAGCAGTACTTC.

In its sample, this clonotype was seen once. The chain employs TRBV12-3 or TRBV12-4 and TRBJ2-1, with 7 bases matching TRBD1. The J call may be faulty, since TRBJ2-7 better matches the DNA end. The CDR3 covers 15 residues. CDR3 in DNA: TGTGCCAGCAGTTACGACAGGGAACCCTACAATGAGCAGTACTTC. This encodes CASSYDREPYNEQYF.

Remarks on this clonotype: One end of the junction fails to match germline, which may point to a read error. The gene calls are TRBV3-1 and TRBJ1-1; D gene unclear. CDR3 length: 11 residues. Germline CDR1 and CDR2: LGHDT and YNNKEL (reference sequence). CDR3 coding DNA: TGTGCCAGCAGCCTGAACACTAAAGCTTTCTTT. Encoded protein: CASSLNTKAFF.

The rearrangement links TRBV18 to TRBJ1-2; the D gene is possibly TRBD1 (6 bases). From germline, CDR1 is KGHSH and CDR2 LQKENI. The CDR3 has 13 amino acids. With 6 bases removed from V and 8 bases from J, the gap between germline ends came to 16 bases. The chain's CDR3 is CASSSRGAGGYTF. The CDR3 bases are TGTGCCAGCTCTTCCCGGGGGGCAGGAGGCTACACCTTC.

The chain joins TRBV14 to TRBJ2-5, with TRBD1 matching 7 bases. The V segment lost 1 base and the J segment 7 bases; nucleotides outside the gene matches: 15. The germline V gene has CDR1 SGHDN and CDR2 FVKESK. The CDR3 has 17 residues. CDR3 protein: CASSQAGGDRLTGTQYF. The CDR3 nucleotides are TGTGCCAGCAGCCAAGCTGGTGGGGACAGACTAACGGGGACCCAGTACTTC.

This clonotype was detected a few times. The chain carries TRBV28 and TRBJ2-3; a weak D match, TRBD1 (6 bases). Trimming took off 7 bases at V and 0 bases at J, with 11 bases between the two ends. The CDR3 sequence is 14 residues long. Germline V gene sequence: CDR1 MDHEN, CDR2 SYDVKM. The CDR3: CASMPTGSTDTQYF. The CDR3 DNA follows: TGTGCCAGCATGCCGACAGGTAGCACAGATACGCAGTATTTT.

The V and J genes are TRBV6-2 or TRBV6-3 and TRBJ2-4; 7 bases line up with TRBD2. The J call is uncertain, as TRBJ2-7 better fits the DNA end. CDR1 is MNHEY, CDR2 SVGEGT, per germline. There are 15 residues in the CDR3. CDR3 DNA sequence: TGTGCCAGCAGTTACGGCGGGGGATCCCATTACGAGCAGTACTTC. This translates into CASSYGGGSHYEQYF.

The genes are TRBV6-6 and TRBJ2-5, with TRBD2 as a possible D gene (5 bases). The J call is in doubt because the DNA end fits TRBJ2-7 better. This CDR3 spans 12 amino acids. Germline-derived CDR1 and CDR2 are MNHNY and SVGAGI (reference sequence). CDR3 nucleotide sequence: TGTGCCACTGGACCGGGAACCTACGAGCAGTACTTC. Translating it yields CATGPGTYEQYF.

The gene calls are TRBV5-1 and TRBJ1-2; D is uncertain. The CDR3 contains 14 residues. Trimming took off 8 bases at V and 7 bases at J, with 21 bases between the two ends. In germline, CDR1 is SGHRS, CDR2 YFSETQ. CDR3 in DNA: TGCGCCAGTTACACCGGGCCCTCAATATTTGGCTACACCTTC. It specifies CASYTGPSIFGYTF. Full variable domain (rest looked up from reference TRBV5-1 and TRBJ1-2): KAGVTQTPRYLIKTRGQQVTLSCSPISGHRSVSWYQQTPGQGLQFLFEYFSETQRNKGNFPGRFSGRQFSNSRSEMNVSTLELGDSALYLCASYTGPSIFGYTFGSGTRLTVV.

Comments on this clonotype: One end of the junction is discordant with germline, which a read error may explain. The CDR3 loop reads CSARKVGALARNEQYF. CDR3 DNA: TGCAGTGCTAGAAAAGTGGGGGCCCTAGCCCGCAACGAACAGTACTTC. The chain is built from TRBV20-1 and TRBJ2-7, with a tentative D call TRBD1 (6 bases). This CDR3 is 16 amino acids long. Germline V gene data show CDR1 as DFQATT and CDR2 as SNEGSKA (reference sequence).

The chain uses TRBV29-1 and TRBJ1-2; D ambiguous. V was pared by 6 bases and J by 4 bases, with 15 bases between. The CDR3 loop spans 13 amino acids. Germline CDR1 and CDR2: SQVTM and ANQGSEA. This CDR3 reads CSVERNSFYGYTF. The DNA of the CDR3 is TGCAGCGTCGAAAGGAACAGTTTCTATGGCTACACCTTC.

J is TRBJ2-1 and V is TRBV9; D might be TRBD1 or TRBD2, each matching 6 bases. Germline CDR1 is SGDLS and CDR2 is YYNGEE. The V end lost 3 bases, the J end lost 9 bases, and 19 bases lay between the germline ends. This CDR3 is 15 amino acids long. CDR3 protein: CASSADGGPTREQFF. CDR3 coding DNA: TGTGCCAGCAGCGCTGACGGGGGCCCCACCCGTGAGCAGTTCTTC.

V gene TRBV20-1 combines with J gene TRBJ2-5; 8 bases agree with TRBD1. This CDR3 contains 17 residues. Trimming cost V 7 bases and J 1 base; bases outside gene matches: 17. CDR1 is DFQATT, CDR2 SNEGSKA, per germline (reference sequence). The CDR3 DNA reads TGCAGTGACATAGGGGTATTAACAGGGGGAGTCCAAGAGACCCAGTACTTC. It yields the protein CSDIGVLTGGVQETQYF.

The genes are TRBV27 and TRBJ1-1; weak D call: TRBD1 (5 bases). The CDR3 spans 16 residues. V was cut by 0 bases and J by 5 bases, with 16 bases left in between. Per the germline V gene, CDR1 is MNHEY and CDR2 is SMNVEV (reference sequence). DNA of the CDR3: TGTGCCAGCAGTTTATCCTCGGGGGGGGGATCTACTGAAGCTTTCTTT. Its translation is CASSLSSGGGSTEAFF.

As concerns this clonotype: One end of the junction does not line up with germline, which may come from a read error. The chain joins TRBV7-7 to TRBJ2-1, with 7 bases identical to TRBD2. CDR1 is SSHAT and CDR2 is FNYEAQ in the germline V gene (reference sequence). This CDR3 has 13 residues. The CDR3 sequence: CASSLERGGEQFF. The CDR3 DNA follows: TGTGCTAGCAGCTTAGAGCGGGGAGGTGAGCAGTTCTTC.

The J gene is TRBJ2-5, the V gene TRBV5-1, with D perhaps matching TRBD1 or TRBD2 (5 bases each). Looked up from germline, CDR1 is SGHRS and CDR2 is YFSETQ. Deletions cut 5 bases from V and 4 bases from J, with 9 bases between. The CDR3 extends over 12 amino acids. CDR3 DNA: TGCGCCAGCAGATGGGACGGAGAGACCCAGTACTTC. Translating gives CASRWDGETQYF.

The gene calls are TRBV5-4 and TRBJ2-7; D perhaps matches TRBD1 (6 bases). The germline gives CDR1 SGHNT, CDR2 YYREEE (reference sequence). There are 15 residues in the CDR3. Deletions cut 0 bases from V and 1 base from J, with 11 bases between. The CDR3, as DNA: TGTGCCAGCAGCTTGGGCGGCAGGGGTTCCTACGAGCAGTACTTC. Amino acids: CASSLGGRGSYEQYF.

In this sample, this clonotype turned up once. The chain recombines TRBV7-8 with TRBJ1-6; 7 bases fit TRBD1. The CDR3 totals 16 residues. The germline V gene has CDR1 SGHVS and CDR2 FQNEAQ. With V trimmed by 8 bases and J by 0 bases, 7 bases remained unmatched. The CDR3 coding sequence is TGTGCCAGCGGGGAACAGGGGAGCTCCTATAATTCACCCCTCCACTTT. Translated: CASGEQGSSYNSPLHF.

This clonotype was found many times. This chain joins TRBV27 and TRBJ2-7; 11 nucleotides line up with TRBD2. V trimming: 6 bases; J trimming: 4 bases; junction bases outside the gene matches: 5. CDR1 and CDR2 (germline): MNHEY, SMNVEV (reference sequence). CDR3 length equals 14 residues. The CDR3 DNA is TGTGCCAGCAGCTTAACTAGCGGGGGTTACGAGCAGTACTTC. Encoded protein: CASSLTSGGYEQYF.

The chain links TRBV20-1 to TRBJ2-1, with 7 positions matching TRBD1. CDR1 DFQATT and CDR2 SNEGSKA come from the germline V gene (reference sequence). The CDR3 totals 14 residues. The V segment lost 3 bases and the J segment 6 bases; nucleotides outside the gene matches: 8. The CDR3 region is CSARKGGVVNEQFF. The DNA for the CDR3 is TGCAGTGCTAGGAAAGGGGGCGTAGTCAATGAGCAGTTCTTC.

The chain uses TRBV18 and TRBJ2-1; no clear D gene. The CDR3 is 14 amino acids. The germline V and J ends were trimmed by 2 bases and 5 bases, with 10 bases remaining between them. From germline, CDR1 is KGHSH and CDR2 LQKENI. CDR3 nucleotides: TGTGCCAGCTCACCAAGAGTCCAGGACAATGAGCAGTTCTTC. Its translation is CASSPRVQDNEQFF. The full variable domain, with the rest looked up from reference TRBV18 and TRBJ2-1, is NAGVMQNPRHLVRRRGQEARLRCSPMKGHSHVYWYRQLPEEGLKFMVYLQKENIIDESGMPKERFSAEFPKEGPSILRIQQVVRGDSAAYFCASSPRVQDNEQFFGPGTRLTVL.

The rearrangement joins TRBV6-1 to TRBJ2-5; unclear D gene. In germline, CDR1 is MNHNS, CDR2 SASEGT. Between the trimmed V and J ends, which lost 8 bases and 0 bases, there was a span of 16 bases. The length of the CDR3 is 15 residues. The CDR3 region is CASGEGPGYQETQYF. The CDR3 DNA reads as TGTGCCAGCGGGGAAGGACCCGGATACCAAGAGACCCAGTACTTC.

The V call is TRBV20-1, the J call TRBJ2-7, with D perhaps TRBD1 or TRBD2 (5 bases each). The germline V gene has CDR1 DFQATT and CDR2 SNEGSKA (reference sequence). V gave up 6 bases and J gave up 7 bases, with 16 bases separating them. The CDR3 contains 12 residues. The CDR3 here is CSAGRPEGEQYF. CDR3 nucleotides: TGCAGTGCCGGAAGACCCGAGGGGGAGCAGTACTTC.

The V call is TRBV9, the J call TRBJ2-3; 12 bases align to TRBD2. This CDR3 has 17 residues. Germline values: CDR1 SGDLS, CDR2 YYNGEE. Unmatched junction bases numbered 7, after V lost 0 bases and J lost 5 bases. In DNA form, the CDR3 reads TGTGCCAGCAGCGTAGACCTAGCGGGGGGGCAGAAAGATACGCAGTATTTT. Its protein product is CASSVDLAGGQKDTQYF.

This clonotype has only one observation. The chain links TRBV20-1 to TRBJ2-5; 10 positions match TRBD2. Trimming removed 6 bases from V and 7 bases from J; junction bases left unmatched: 11. The germline V gene encodes CDR1 DFQATT and CDR2 SNEGSKA (reference sequence). CDR3 size: 14 residues. The CDR3 sequence is CSATLAGVTLTQYF. The CDR3 DNA is TGCAGTGCAACCCTAGCGGGGGTCACACTGACCCAGTACTTC.